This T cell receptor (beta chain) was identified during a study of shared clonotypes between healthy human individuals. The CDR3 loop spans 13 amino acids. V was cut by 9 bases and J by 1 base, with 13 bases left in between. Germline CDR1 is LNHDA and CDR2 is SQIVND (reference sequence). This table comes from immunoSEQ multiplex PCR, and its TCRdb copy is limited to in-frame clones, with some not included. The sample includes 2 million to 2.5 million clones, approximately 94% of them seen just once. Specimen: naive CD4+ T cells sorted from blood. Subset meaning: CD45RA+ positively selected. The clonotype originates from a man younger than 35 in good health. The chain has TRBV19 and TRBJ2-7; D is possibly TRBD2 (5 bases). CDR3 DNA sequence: TGTGCCAGCGGACTTGACGGTTCCTACGAGCAGTACTTC. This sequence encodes CASGLDGSYEQYF.